This record covers a single T cell receptor beta chain. It lacks a known antigen. Nothing much larger sits one base from this clone, and base qualities are not available. The time point tag for this specimen amounts to: pre-treatment sample, taken before nivolumab and TIL therapy. Excised metastases, mostly pleural nodules or supraclavicular lymph nodes, were used as baseline tumor samples and were taken from the same resection from which TIL were grown. Tumors were harvested prior to any PD-1/PD-L1 blockade, after which nivolumab was administered to patients, and lymphodepletion, expanded TIL infusion and IL-2 were given to patients who progressed. Adults with stage 4 NSCLC were enrolled from 2017 to early 2020 in a dual-center phase I trial. Samples came from a single-arm, open-label phase I trial of tumor-infiltrating lymphocyte therapy with nivolumab in advanced non-small cell lung cancer. Portions of each resected tumor were snap-frozen in liquid nitrogen and stored at -80 °C. Tumor regions of interest were selected on H&E sections using laser-capture macrodissection, ground into 15 mg aliquots, and extracted using Qiagen Allprep kits.

TCR beta CDR3 regions were amplified from genomic DNA with the immunoSEQ v3 hsTCRB kit using bias-controlled multiplex PCR. An Illumina NextSeq 500 was used to sequence the TCR libraries, reaching 1.5 million to 2.5 million read pairs at survey level or about 4.5-6 million at deep level. As for how the authors treated the data: The immunoSEQ Analyzer software assigned V, D and J genes, filtered out non-productive sequences, and reported clonality. Repertoires were compared by productive Simpson clonality and by the Morisita overlap index of productive TRB rearrangements between infused TIL and blood. The immuneACCESS repertoire file appears here via TCRdb, limited to in-frame rearrangements. These files lack a portion of the clones; in checked studies, under half of the deficit traces to unresolved V genes, and the cause of the others is not known. That table furnishes V, J and clone size, whereas the DNA furnished D and trimming. The sample table lists about 6,300 clones, 66% of them with a count of one. The ten top clones hold roughly 18% of the sample.

The germline V and J ends show losses of 5 bases and 5 bases respectively, and no gene match explains 2 bases of the junction. CDR3 length: 13 amino acids, cysteine to phenylalanine. Of all the DNA, just the CDR3 is kept, 39 bases in frame from base 1. Based on the germline V gene, the CDR1 and CDR2 sequences are SGHTA and FQGNSA. The sample originates from a study of TIL therapy for anti-PD-1-resistant metastatic lung cancer (dated by TCRdb to about 2021). As for the study more broadly: A median age of approximately 50 years (range about 38-80) and a median tumor PD-L1 proportion score of 6% to 7% were recorded among enrolled patients. Most of the cohort had lung adenocarcinoma, including a few EGFR-mutant tumors and two ALK-rearranged tumors, and half of the patients were either current or former smokers. A median non-synonymous tumor mutation burden of about 1.5 mutations per megabase was determined across the cohort by whole-exome sequencing. T cell receptor beta sequencing of tumor and peripheral blood served to follow clonotypes across the tumor, the expanded TIL product, and serial blood samples. Study-level results and caveats: Compared with baseline intratumoral T cells, expanded TIL cultures were more clonal and less diverse (median clonality around 5.7% vs 31%, p < 0.0001). Clonal turnover during TIL culture was high, and many clones enriched in the product were not detected in the baseline tumor, suggesting clonal contraction rather than faithful expansion. The study protocol defined all tumor marker inferences as exploratory. Because the cohort was highly selected, with more treatment-naive, never-smoker and oncogene-addicted patients than is typical, generalizability is limited.

The sequencing used tumor tissue, collected at baseline. The receptor comes from a person between 25 and 80 years old with non-small cell lung cancer. This sequence uses TRBV7-2 and TRBJ2-2; 7 central nucleotides agree with TRBD1. DNA sequence: TGTGCCAGCAGCAGGGGGCGGACCGGGGAGCTGTTTTTT. Translated, it gives CASSRGRTGELFF.